The next 2 T cell receptor beta chains were all read from a single sample in a study of blood T cell repertoires in COVID-19. Repertoires were generated with immunoSEQ multiplex PCR, while TCRdb's copy carries only in-frame clones and drops some. The sample includes 230,000 or so clones, approximately 82% of them seen just once. The source material was peripheral blood. The source of these receptors is a man between 40 and 49 years old who had recovered from COVID-19.

This clone was found once. The chain is built from TRBV6-2 or TRBV6-3 and TRBJ2-7; 7 nucleotides align to TRBD1. Germline loops: CDR1 MNHEY, CDR2 SVGEGT. J gave up 2 bases and V 2 bases, and 6 bases lay outside the gene matches. The CDR3 spans 15 residues. The CDR3 DNA reads TGTGCCAGCAGTTACGCGACAGGGCCGACCTACGAGCAGTACTTC. It yields the protein CASSYATGPTYEQYF.

The chain joins TRBV20-1 to TRBJ2-1; D is unresolved. The CDR3 length is 11 residues. V lost 2 bases and J 8 bases, leaving 7 bases between the germline ends. Germline V CDR1 and CDR2: DFQATT, SNEGSKA (reference sequence). The CDR3 bases are TGCAGTGCTAGATCTTTCGATGAGCAGTTCTTC. It is translated as CSARSFDEQFF.